The following is a TCR beta chain sequence with its context. These data are taken from a study of control samples from healthy donors and cancer patients. Clones were read by immunoSEQ multiplex PCR, and TCRdb kept only the in-frame ones, dropping some. The data contain around 150,000 clones, about 94% of them singletons. The V and J ends lost 4 bases and 4 bases, in that order; junction bases with no gene match: 4. CDR1 is MNHEY and CDR2 is SVGEGT in the germline V gene. CDR3 length: 14 amino acids. V usage is TRBV6-2 or TRBV6-3 and J usage is TRBJ2-1, with 7 bases identical to TRBD2. The TCR sequence derives from a woman aged 40 to 49 in good health. Material: blood. The CDR3 reads CASSFTSEYNEQFF. The DNA for the CDR3 is TGTGCCAGCAGTTTTACTAGCGAGTACAATGAGCAGTTCTTC.